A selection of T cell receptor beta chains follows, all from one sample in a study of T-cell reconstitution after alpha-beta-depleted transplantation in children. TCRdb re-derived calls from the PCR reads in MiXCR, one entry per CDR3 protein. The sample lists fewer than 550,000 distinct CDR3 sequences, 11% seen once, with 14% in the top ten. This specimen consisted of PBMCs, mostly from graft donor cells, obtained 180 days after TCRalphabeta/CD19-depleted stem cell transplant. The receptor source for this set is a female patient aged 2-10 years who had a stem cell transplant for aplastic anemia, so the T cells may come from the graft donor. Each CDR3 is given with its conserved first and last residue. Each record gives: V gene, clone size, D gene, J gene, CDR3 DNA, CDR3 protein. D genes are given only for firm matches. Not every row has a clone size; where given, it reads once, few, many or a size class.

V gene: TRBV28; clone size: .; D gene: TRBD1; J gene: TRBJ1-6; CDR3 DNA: TGTGCCAGCAGAACCCCGGGGACAGGGGTTTCACCCCTCCACTTT; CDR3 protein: CASRTPGTGVSPLHF
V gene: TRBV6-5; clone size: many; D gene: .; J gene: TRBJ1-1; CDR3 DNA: TGTGCCAGCAGTTACTCTTGGCTCTCCACTGAAGCTTTCTTT; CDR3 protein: CASSYSWLSTEAFF
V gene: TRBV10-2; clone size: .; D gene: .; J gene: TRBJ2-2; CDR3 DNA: TGCGCCAGCAGTGGGACCCGGAACACCGGGGAGCTGTTTTTT; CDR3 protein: CASSGTRNTGELFF
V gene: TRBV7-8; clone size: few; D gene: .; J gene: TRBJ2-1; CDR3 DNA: TGTGCCAGCAGCTTCGCCAGGGACGGTGGTGGGGACAATGAGCAGTTCTTC; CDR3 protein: CASSFARDGGGDNEQFF
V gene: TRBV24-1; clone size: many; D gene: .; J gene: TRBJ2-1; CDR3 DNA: TGTGCCACCAGTGACCCTTACCTGGGCCGAAATGAGCAGTTCTTC; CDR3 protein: CATSDPYLGRNEQFF
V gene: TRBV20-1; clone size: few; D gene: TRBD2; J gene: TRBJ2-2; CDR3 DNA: TGCAGTGCTAGAGATGTTACCCGGGAGGGCCCTCTTTACACCGGGGAGCTGTTTTTT; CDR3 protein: CSARDVTREGPLYTGELFF
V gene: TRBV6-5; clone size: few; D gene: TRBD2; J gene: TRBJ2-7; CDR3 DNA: TGTGCCAGCAGTTACTCGACTAGCGGGAAGTACGAGCAGTACTTC; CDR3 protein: CASSYSTSGKYEQYF
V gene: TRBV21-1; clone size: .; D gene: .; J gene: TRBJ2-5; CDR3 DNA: TGTGCCAGCAGCAAAGTACAGCGGGAGATATCGTTGGCCCAAGAGACCCAGTACTTC; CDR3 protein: CASSKVQREISLAQETQYF
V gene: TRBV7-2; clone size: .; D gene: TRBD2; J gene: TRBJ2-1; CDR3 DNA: TGTGCCAGCAGCTTAGGCGGGGGTATACGTGATGAGCAGTTCTTC; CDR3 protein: CASSLGGGIRDEQFF
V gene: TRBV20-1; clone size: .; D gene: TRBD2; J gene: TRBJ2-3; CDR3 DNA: TGCAGTGCTAGAGAGATCGGACTAGCGGATTTGGATACGCAGTATTTT; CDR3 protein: CSAREIGLADLDTQYF
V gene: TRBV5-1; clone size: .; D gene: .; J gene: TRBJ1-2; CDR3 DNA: TGCGCCAGCAGCTTGGATGGGGGGCAATATGGCTACACCTTC; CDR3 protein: CASSLDGGQYGYTF
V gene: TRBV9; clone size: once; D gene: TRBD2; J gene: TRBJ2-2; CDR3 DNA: TGTGCCAGCAGCCCCCCCCCGGGAGGGCCATATAACGGGGAGCTGTTTTTT; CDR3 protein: CASSPPPGGPYNGELFF
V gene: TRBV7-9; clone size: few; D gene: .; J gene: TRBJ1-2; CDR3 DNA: TGTGCCAGCAGCTTAGTTTTAATTGGGGCGGACTATGGCTACACCTTC; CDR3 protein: CASSLVLIGADYGYTF
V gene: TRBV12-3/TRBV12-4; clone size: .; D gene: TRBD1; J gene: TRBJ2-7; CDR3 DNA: TGTGCCAGCAGTCCAGGACAGGGCATACTGATCGAGCAGTACTTC; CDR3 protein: CASSPGQGILIEQYF
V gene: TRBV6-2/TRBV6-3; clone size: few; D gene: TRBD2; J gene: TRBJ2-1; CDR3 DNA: TGTGCCAGCAGTCAGAGATCTAGCGGGAGGGCCGGGGAGTTCTTC; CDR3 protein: CASSQRSSGRAGEFF
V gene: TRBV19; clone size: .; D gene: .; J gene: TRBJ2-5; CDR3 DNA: TGTGCCAGTAGTGTCCAGGGACAGAGCGGGGAGACCCAGTACTTC; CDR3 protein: CASSVQGQSGETQYF
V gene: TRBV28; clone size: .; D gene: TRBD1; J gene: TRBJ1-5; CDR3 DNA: TGTGCCAGCAGTCTACCACAGGGGGCAGGCAATCAGCCCCAGCATTTT; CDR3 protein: CASSLPQGAGNQPQHF
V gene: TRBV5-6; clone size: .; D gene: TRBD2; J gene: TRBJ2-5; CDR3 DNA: TGTGCCAGCAGCTTGGAGGTGGGGACTAGGATCAGGGAGACCCAGTACTTC; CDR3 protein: CASSLEVGTRIRETQYF
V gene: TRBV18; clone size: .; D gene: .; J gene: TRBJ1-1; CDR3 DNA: TGTGCCAGCTCACTTCATTTGAACACTGAAGCTTTCTTT; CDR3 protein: CASSLHLNTEAFF
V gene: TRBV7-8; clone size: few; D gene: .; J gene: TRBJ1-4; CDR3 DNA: TGTGCCAGCAGCGTTTACACGGTCCCTAATGAAAAACTGTTTTTT; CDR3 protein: CASSVYTVPNEKLFF
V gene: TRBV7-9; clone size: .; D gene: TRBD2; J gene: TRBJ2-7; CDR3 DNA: TGTGCCAGCAGCCCTTTCGTACTAGCGGGACGAGAGCAGTACTTC; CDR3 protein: CASSPFVLAGREQYF
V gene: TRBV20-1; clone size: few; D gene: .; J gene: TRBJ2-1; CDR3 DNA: TGCAGTGCCGGGGCCCCAAAGCAGCTCTTC; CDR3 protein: CSAGAPKQLF
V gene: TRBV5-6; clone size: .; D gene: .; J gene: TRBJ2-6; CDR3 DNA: TGTGCCAGCAGCTTGGGTGCCTCATGGGCCAACGTCCTGACTTTC; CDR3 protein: CASSLGASWANVLTF
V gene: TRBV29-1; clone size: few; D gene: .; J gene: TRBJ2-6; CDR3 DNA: TGCAGCGTCGAACTTTTCTCTGGGGCCAACGTCCTGACTTTC; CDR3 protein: CSVELFSGANVLTF
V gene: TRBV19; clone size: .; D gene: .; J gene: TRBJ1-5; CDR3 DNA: TGTGCCAGCTTCGGGGGGGTCAATCAGCCCCAGCATTTT; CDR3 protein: CASFGGVNQPQHF
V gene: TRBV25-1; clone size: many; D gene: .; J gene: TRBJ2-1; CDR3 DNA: TGTGCCAGCAGCCCGAGCGGAATCGTAGCGGACAATGAGCAGTTCTTC; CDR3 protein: CASSPSGIVADNEQFF
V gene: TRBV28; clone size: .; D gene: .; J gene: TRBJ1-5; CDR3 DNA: TGTGCCAGCAGTATGAAATCAGGGGAGAGCAATCAGCCCCAGCATTTT; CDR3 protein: CASSMKSGESNQPQHF
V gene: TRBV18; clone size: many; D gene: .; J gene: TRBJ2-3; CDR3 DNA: TGTGCCAGCTCCCTTCCGAACACAGATACGCAGTATTTT; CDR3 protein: CASSLPNTDTQYF
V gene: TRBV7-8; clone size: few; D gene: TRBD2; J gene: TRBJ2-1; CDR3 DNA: TGTGCCAGCAGCTTAGCAACTAGCGGGAGGCGCACCTACAATGAGCAGTTCTTC; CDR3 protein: CASSLATSGRRTYNEQFF
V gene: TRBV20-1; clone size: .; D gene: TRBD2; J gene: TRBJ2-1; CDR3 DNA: TGCAGTGCTTCTCGGGAGGGCGGGACCTCCTACAATGAGCAGTTCTTC; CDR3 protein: CSASREGGTSYNEQFF
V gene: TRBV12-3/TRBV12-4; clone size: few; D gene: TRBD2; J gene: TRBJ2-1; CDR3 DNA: TGTGCCAGCAGTTGGGGACTAGCGGGCACGGGCGTGAATGAGCAGTTCTTC; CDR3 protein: CASSWGLAGTGVNEQFF
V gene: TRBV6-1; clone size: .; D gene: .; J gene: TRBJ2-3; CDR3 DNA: TGTGCCAGCCTAGGACAGTCAAGTCCCGCGAATACGCAGTATTTT; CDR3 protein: CASLGQSSPANTQYF
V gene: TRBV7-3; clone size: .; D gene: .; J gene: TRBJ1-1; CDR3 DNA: TGTGCCAGCAGCTTAACGGGCCAGCGAGGTGGGAACACTGAAGCTTTCTTT; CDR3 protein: CASSLTGQRGGNTEAFF
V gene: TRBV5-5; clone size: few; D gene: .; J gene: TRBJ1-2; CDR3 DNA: TGTGCCAGCAGTACAAGACAACCTTATGGCTACACCTTC; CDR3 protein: CASSTRQPYGYTF
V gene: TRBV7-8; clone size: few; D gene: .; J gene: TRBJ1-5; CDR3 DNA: TGTGCCAGCAGCCCCCTGGGGAGGATCAATCAGCCCCAGCATTTT; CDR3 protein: CASSPLGRINQPQHF
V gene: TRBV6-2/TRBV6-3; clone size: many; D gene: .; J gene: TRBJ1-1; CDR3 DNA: TGTGCCAGCAGTTCGGCGGCAGGGCGGGTGAACACTGAAGCTTTCTTT; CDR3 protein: CASSSAAGRVNTEAFF
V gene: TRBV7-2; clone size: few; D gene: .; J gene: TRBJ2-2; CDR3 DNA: TGTGCCAGCAGCACCCGGTGGGGTGGCACCGGGGAGCTGTTTTTT; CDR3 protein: CASSTRWGGTGELFF
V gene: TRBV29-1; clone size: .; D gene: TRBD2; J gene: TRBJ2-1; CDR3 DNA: TGCAGCGTAGCAAACGGGACTAGCGGGACCTACAATGAGCAGTTCTTC; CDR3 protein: CSVANGTSGTYNEQFF
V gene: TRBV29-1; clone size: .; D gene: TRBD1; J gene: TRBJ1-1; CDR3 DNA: TGCAGCGCTCAGGGGGCGTCCAGCAACACTGAAGCTTTCTTT; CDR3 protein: CSAQGASSNTEAFF
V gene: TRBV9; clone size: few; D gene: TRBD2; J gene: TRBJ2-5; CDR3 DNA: TGTGCCAGCAGCGCCTTACTAGCGGGAGATTGGGAGACCCAGTACTTC; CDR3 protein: CASSALLAGDWETQYF
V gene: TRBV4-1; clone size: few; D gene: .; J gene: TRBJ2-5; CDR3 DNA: TGCGCCAGCAGCCTTACAGGGATAGGGCAAGAGACCCAGTACTTC; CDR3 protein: CASSLTGIGQETQYF
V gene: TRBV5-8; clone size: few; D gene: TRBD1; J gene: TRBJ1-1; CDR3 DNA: TGTGCCAGCAGCTTGACTCGACAGGGGAACGGCCCTGAAGCTTTCTTT; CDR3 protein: CASSLTRQGNGPEAFF
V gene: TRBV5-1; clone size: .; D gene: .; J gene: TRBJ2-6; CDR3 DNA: TGCGCCAGCAGCTTGATGGATGTCAGGTCGGCCTCTGGGGCCAACGTCCTGACTTTC; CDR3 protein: CASSLMDVRSASGANVLTF
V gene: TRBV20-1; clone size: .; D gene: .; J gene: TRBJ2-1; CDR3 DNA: TGCAGTGTGGGAGCCTGGGGAGGGACACCACCCCCCCTTAGGCAATGGGAGCAGTTCTTC; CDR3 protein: CSVGAWGGTPPPLRQWEQFF
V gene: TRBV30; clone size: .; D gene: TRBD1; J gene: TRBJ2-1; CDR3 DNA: TGTGCCTGGAGTATCGGGACAGGGATCTACAATGAGCAGTTCTTC; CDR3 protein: CAWSIGTGIYNEQFF
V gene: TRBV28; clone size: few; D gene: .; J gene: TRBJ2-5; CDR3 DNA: TGTGCCAGCAGTTTTCAGGGAGTCGAGACCCAGTACTTC; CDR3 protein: CASSFQGVETQYF
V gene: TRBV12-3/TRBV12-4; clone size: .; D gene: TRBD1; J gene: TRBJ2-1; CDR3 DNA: TGTGCCAGCAGGCCGGGACAGATGTACAATGAGCAGTTCTTC; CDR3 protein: CASRPGQMYNEQFF
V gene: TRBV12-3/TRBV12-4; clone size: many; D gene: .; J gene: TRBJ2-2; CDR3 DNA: TGTGCCAGCAGATCTTCGGGCACCGGGGAGCTGTTTTTT; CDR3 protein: CASRSSGTGELFF
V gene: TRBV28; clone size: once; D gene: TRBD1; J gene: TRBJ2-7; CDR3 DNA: TGTGCCAGCAGTTTTATCTGGGACAGGGGAACGTACGAGCAGTACTTC; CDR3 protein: CASSFIWDRGTYEQYF